Below, 25 T cell receptor beta chains from the same sample are listed, as sequenced in a study of neurological immune-mediated disorders. TCRdb fed the 5' RACE reads into MiXCR, producing one record per CDR3 protein. Of about 80,000 distinct CDR3 sequences in the sample, 9.4% were seen once. The sample comprised PBMCs. The source is a man aged 45-60 years in good health.

This clonotype was picked up many times. The V and J genes are TRBV7-2 and TRBJ1-1, with TRBD1 matching 7 bases. In germline, CDR1 is SGHTA, CDR2 FQGNSA. This CDR3 has 14 amino acids. The ends lost 5 bases at V and 2 bases at J; junction bases unmatched: 5. As DNA, the CDR3 is TGTGCCAGCAGCCAGGACAGGCACAACACTGAAGCTTTCTTT. This gives the protein CASSQDRHNTEAFF. Full variable domain (outside the CDR3, taken from reference TRBV7-2 and TRBJ1-1): GAGVSQSPSNKVTEKGKDVELRCDPISGHTALYWYRQSLGQGLEFLIYFQGNSAPDKSGLPSDRFSAERTGGSVSTLTIQRTQQEDSAVYLCASSQDRHNTEAFFGQGTRLTVV.

The chain employs TRBV5-1 and TRBJ2-1; D perhaps matches TRBD1 (5 bases). V gave up 10 bases and J gave up 10 bases, with 30 bases separating them. The CDR3 extends over 16 amino acids. Germline values: CDR1 SGHRS, CDR2 YFSETQ. The CDR3 protein is CACRKLETVAVREQFF. The CDR3 DNA reads as TGCGCCTGCCGAAAATTAGAGACAGTTGCAGTGAGGGAGCAGTTCTTC.

This clonotype was seen at least ten times. The chain is built from TRBV3-1 and TRBJ2-1, with D uncertain. There are 15 residues in the CDR3. CDR1 is LGHDT, CDR2 YNNKEL, per germline (reference sequence). The V and J ends lost 4 bases and 7 bases respectively, with 17 bases between them. The CDR3 nucleotides read TGTGCCAGCAGCCCCCGGCTCAATGGTATGAATGAGCAGTTCTTC. As protein: CASSPRLNGMNEQFF.

This clonotype came up many times. The genes are TRBV29-1 and TRBJ2-7; TRBD1 aligns across 12 bases. The germline V gene has CDR1 SQVTM and CDR2 ANQGSEA. This CDR3 has 13 residues. Losses at the gene ends were 4 bases for V and 3 bases for J; bases not matched to a gene: 1. CDR3 residues: CSVGDRGLYEQYF. CDR3 DNA sequence: TGCAGCGTTGGGGACAGGGGGCTCTACGAGCAGTACTTC.

The CDR3 region is CASSSQGARETQYF. Here the CDR3 DNA reads TGTGCCAGCAGCTCTCAGGGGGCTCGTGAGACCCAGTACTTC. The chain is built from TRBV11-2 and TRBJ2-5, with TRBD1 matching over 8 bases. Germline CDR1 SGHAT, CDR2 FQNNGV. V lost 4 bases and J lost 5; bases outside the gene matches: 6. The length of the CDR3 is 14 residues.

Ten or more counts support this clonotype. The rearrangement links TRBV15 to TRBJ2-2; D may be TRBD1 (6 bases). Deletions cut 9 bases from V and 5 bases from J, with 13 bases between. The CDR3 has 13 residues. In germline, CDR1 is LNHNV, CDR2 YYDKDF (reference sequence). The CDR3: CATAQGWTGELFF. The DNA for the CDR3 is TGTGCCACGGCACAGGGTTGGACCGGGGAGCTGTTTTTT.

This clonotype was counted many times. The chain links TRBV20-1 to TRBJ1-5; possibly TRBD1 for D (5 bases). Trimming removed 2 bases from V and 4 bases from J, with 18 bases in between. The V gene's germline CDR1 is DFQATT and CDR2 SNEGSKA (reference sequence). This CDR3 comprises 16 residues. The CDR3 nucleotides read TGCAGTGCTAGACCGAGGGACTACAACTGGAATCAGCCCCAGCATTTT. Translation: CSARPRDYNWNQPQHF.

This clonotype was seen repeatedly, ten times or more. The V and J genes are TRBV5-6 and TRBJ2-3, with 10 bases fitting TRBD1. The CDR3 runs 14 residues. Trimming at V came to 4 bases and at J to 6 bases, leaving 5 bases not matched to a gene. Germline V gives CDR1 SGHDT, CDR2 YYEEEE. CDR3 residues: CASSPRDRGDTQYF. CDR3 nucleotide sequence: TGTGCCAGCAGCCCCCGGGACAGGGGTGATACGCAGTATTTT. The variable domain in full, completed from reference TRBV5-6 and TRBJ2-3, reads DAGVTQSPTHLIKTRGQQVTLRCSPKSGHDTVSWYQQALGQGPQFIFQYYEEEERQRGNFPDRFSGHQFPNYSSELNVNALLLGDSALYLCASSPRDRGDTQYFGPGTRLTVL.

This clonotype was counted ten times or more. The chain joins TRBV19 to TRBJ2-1; 7 bases align to TRBD1. Germline CDR1 LNHDA, CDR2 SQIVND (reference sequence). There are 15 residues in the CDR3. The V segment lost 7 bases and the J segment 0 bases; nucleotides outside the gene matches: 6. CDR3 protein: CASKGRGSSYNEQFF. The CDR3 region has the DNA TGTGCCAGTAAAGGCAGGGGGTCCTCCTACAATGAGCAGTTCTTC.

This clonotype was detected many times. The chain recombines TRBV20-1 with TRBJ1-5; D might be TRBD1 (6 bases). Germline loops: CDR1 DFQATT, CDR2 SNEGSKA (reference sequence). The CDR3 sequence is 17 residues long. Trimming took 0 bases from V and 0 from J, leaving 15 bases between them. In DNA, the CDR3 is TGCAGTGCTAGAGATCCCCAGACAGGTGTTAGCAATCAGCCCCAGCATTTT. It is translated as CSARDPQTGVSNQPQHF.

There are a few counts of this clonotype. The chain couples TRBV4-1 to TRBJ1-4; TRBD1 matches 8 bases. Per germline, CDR1 MGHRA and CDR2 YSYEKL. The CDR3 has 15 amino acids. The junction had 5 bases not matched to a gene; V was cut back by 2 bases and J by 6 bases. In DNA, the CDR3 is TGCGCCAGCAGCCAACAGGGGGCGAGCGATGAAAAACTGTTTTTT. Translating it yields CASSQQGASDEKLFF.

This clonotype was picked up many times. The chain joins TRBV29-1 to TRBJ2-7, with 8 nucleotides matching TRBD2. V shed 3 bases and J 7 bases; nucleotides not matched to a gene: 11. The V gene's germline CDR1 is SQVTM and CDR2 ANQGSEA. The length of the CDR3 is 14 residues. In DNA form, the CDR3 reads TGCAGCGTTGACCCTTCCGGGAGGGCCGGGGAGCAGTACTTC. Protein: CSVDPSGRAGEQYF.

This clonotype was observed at least ten times. The CDR3 coding sequence is TGTGCCAGCAGCCAAGATCCGGGGGGCCCCTACAATGAGCAGTTCTTC. It yields the protein CASSQDPGGPYNEQFF. The gene calls are TRBV3-1 and TRBJ2-1; tentative D call: TRBD2 (7 bases). CDR1 and CDR2 (germline): LGHDT, YNNKEL (reference sequence). Trimming shortened V by 0 bases and J by 2 bases, and 11 bases separated the two germline ends. There are 16 residues in the CDR3.

This clonotype came up many times. The V gene is TRBV11-2, the J gene TRBJ2-3; TRBD2 aligns across 9 bases. V trimming: 11 bases; J trimming: 3 bases; junction bases outside the gene matches: 6. The CDR3 extends over 13 amino acids. Germline assignment: CDR1 SGHAT and CDR2 FQNNGV. The CDR3 here is CAGSGGSTDTQYF. The CDR3 bases are TGTGCCGGAAGCGGGGGGAGTACAGATACGCAGTATTTT.

This clonotype was seen ten or more times. This rearrangement joins TRBV29-1 to TRBJ2-5, with TRBD1 matching 11 bases. The length of the CDR3 is 13 residues. Losses at the gene ends were 6 bases for V and 6 bases for J; bases not matched to a gene: 6. The germline gives CDR1 SQVTM, CDR2 ANQGSEA. The CDR3 nucleotides are TGCAGCGTCGTCGGGACAGGGGGGAAGACCCAGTACTTC. Protein: CSVVGTGGKTQYF.

This clonotype was counted ten times or more. CDR3 nucleotide sequence: TGTGCCAGCAGCGTGGGGGGACAGGGGGCGCCGCGGTCCTACGAGCAGTACTTC. This encodes CASSVGGQGAPRSYEQYF. The rearrangement uses TRBV5-6 and TRBJ2-7; TRBD1 aligns across 12 bases. With 4 bases clipped from V and 1 base from J, the junction kept 12 bases outside the gene matches. The CDR3 length is 18 residues. Germline V gene data show CDR1 as SGHDT and CDR2 as YYEEEE.

This clonotype was recorded at least ten times. The rearrangement links TRBV20-1 to TRBJ1-1; weak D call: TRBD1 (5 bases). Trimming stripped 4 bases from V and 0 bases from J, with 15 bases between. Germline CDR1 reads DFQATT; CDR2 reads SNEGSKA (reference sequence). The CDR3 runs 15 residues. This CDR3 is CSATAAGDLNTEAFF. The DNA of the CDR3 is TGCAGTGCTACCGCCGCGGGGGACTTGAACACTGAAGCTTTCTTT.

This clonotype has ten or more counts. The chain joins TRBV29-1 to TRBJ1-1; D is uncertain. The ends were cut back, 6 bases at V and 1 base at J, with 3 bases in the middle. The CDR3 length is 10 residues. CDR1 and CDR2 from the germline V gene are SQVTM and ANQGSEA. The CDR3: CSVGNTEAFF. Written as DNA, the CDR3 is TGCAGCGTGGGGAACACTGAAGCTTTCTTT.

This clonotype appeared many times. The chain is built from TRBV7-6 and TRBJ2-1, with 10 positions matching TRBD1. V lost 8 bases and J lost 8; bases outside the gene matches: 9. Germline V gene data show CDR1 as SGHVS and CDR2 as FNYEAQ. The CDR3 loop spans 14 amino acids. The CDR3 region is CASDQGTGVHEQFF. CDR3 bases: TGTGCCAGCGATCAGGGGACAGGGGTGCATGAGCAGTTCTTC.

This clonotype was counted many times. This chain uses TRBV4-2 with TRBJ1-5, with D tentatively TRBD1 (6 bases). The CDR3 extends over 16 amino acids. The germline V and J ends were trimmed by 2 bases and 4 bases, with 15 bases remaining between them. CDR1 LGHNA and CDR2 YNFKEQ come from the germline V gene. The CDR3 nucleotides are TGTGCCAGCAGCCAACTAGCAGGGGCAGGGAATCAGCCCCAGCATTTT. Its translation: CASSQLAGAGNQPQHF.

The table lists this clonotype with many counts. This chain connects TRBV10-1 to TRBJ1-6; D not resolved. The germline V gene has CDR1 WNHNN and CDR2 SYGVQD (reference sequence). V dropped 3 bases and J dropped 5 bases, with 20 bases sitting between them. The CDR3 loop spans 18 amino acids. CDR3 coding DNA: TGCGCCAGCAGTGAATGGGAACAGTCCCATTTCAATAATTCACCCCTCCACTTT. Its translation is CASSEWEQSHFNNSPLHF.

This clonotype came up many times. This chain links TRBV20-1 with TRBJ2-3; D not certain. V was clipped by 0 bases and J by 2 bases, with 9 bases between them. The CDR3 has 14 amino acids. Germline V lookup: CDR1 DFQATT, CDR2 SNEGSKA (reference sequence). The CDR3 here is CSARERRYTDTQYF. The CDR3 nucleotides are TGCAGTGCTAGAGAAAGACGGTACACAGATACGCAGTATTTT.

This clonotype has a count of ten or more. This sequence joins TRBV20-1 and TRBJ1-6; D remains unclear. Per the germline V gene, CDR1 is DFQATT and CDR2 is SNEGSKA (reference sequence). This CDR3 comprises 13 residues. V dropped 1 base and J dropped 12 bases, with 13 bases sitting between them. Here the CDR3 reads CSARGAGLGPLHF. Written as DNA, the CDR3 is TGCAGTGCTAGAGGGGCAGGTCTAGGACCCCTCCACTTT.

This clonotype was found many times. CDR3 nucleotides: TGCAGCGTTGGCGAGGGACCATCCAATGAGCAGTTCTTC. This codes for CSVGEGPSNEQFF. V is TRBV29-1 and J is TRBJ2-1, with D possibly called TRBD1 or TRBD2 (5 bases each). Trimming stripped 4 bases from V and 6 bases from J, with 13 bases between. Per the germline V gene, CDR1 is SQVTM and CDR2 is ANQGSEA. The CDR3 length is 13 residues.

V and J are TRBV20-1 and TRBJ2-5, with 7 bases identical to TRBD2. V lost 4 bases and J lost 5; bases outside the gene matches: 10. This CDR3 region has 14 residues. Germline V lookup: CDR1 DFQATT, CDR2 SNEGSKA (reference sequence). The CDR3 loop is CSANQLASRETQYF. CDR3 nucleotide sequence: TGCAGTGCTAACCAACTAGCGAGCCGGGAGACCCAGTACTTC.